The clone carrying this T cell receptor beta chain was observed a few times. Its target is not known. This sample is part of a study of vaccination effects on CD4 cells after COVID-19. Sequencing was preceded by expansion of antigen-specific CD4+ T cells with viral peptide pools in the ViraFEST assay. Once cultured for 10 days, the cells underwent separation to obtain CD4+ T cells. Germline CDR1 is SNHLY and CDR2 is FYNNEI. CDR3 length: 12 residues. Trimming left V 2 bases short and J 5 bases short, with 6 bases between. Overall study findings and caveats: No early post-infection timepoints were available in the study, which also included few convalescent patients. Late after vaccination, infection- and vaccine-induced clones showed marked clonal contraction.

This table comes from immunoSEQ multiplex PCR, and its TCRdb copy is limited to in-frame clones, with some not included. The table includes around 83,000 clones, 74% detected once. The sequence came from a human donor who received a COVID-19 vaccine. The rearrangement links TRBV2 to TRBJ1-1; unclear D gene. The source material was CD4+ T cells from PBMCs cultured with HCoV-229E spike peptides, sampled before COVID-19 vaccination. The CDR3 loop reads CASSELRTEAFF. The DNA for the CDR3 is TGTGCCAGCAGTGAACTAAGGACTGAAGCTTTCTTT.